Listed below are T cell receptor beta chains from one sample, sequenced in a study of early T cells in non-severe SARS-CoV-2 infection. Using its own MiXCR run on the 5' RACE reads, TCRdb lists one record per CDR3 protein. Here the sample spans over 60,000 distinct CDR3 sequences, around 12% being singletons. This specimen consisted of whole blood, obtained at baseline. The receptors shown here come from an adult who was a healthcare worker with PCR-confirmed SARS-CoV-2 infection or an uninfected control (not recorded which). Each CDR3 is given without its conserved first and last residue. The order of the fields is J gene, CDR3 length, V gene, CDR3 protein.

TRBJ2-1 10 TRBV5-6 ASSHNNNEQF
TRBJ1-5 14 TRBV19 ASTRWGQYSNQPQH
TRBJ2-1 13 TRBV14 ASSRNLATYNEQF
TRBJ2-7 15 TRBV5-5 ASRPPGRTEPSYEQY
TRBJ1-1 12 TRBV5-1 ASRSGAVNTEAF
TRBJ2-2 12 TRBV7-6 ASRSISNTGELF
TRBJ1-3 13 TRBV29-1 SVRPISTGRNTIY
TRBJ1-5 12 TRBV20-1 SVPPRAAGQPQH
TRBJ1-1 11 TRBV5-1 ASRRWNNTEAF
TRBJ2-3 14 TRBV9 ASSALAGDGTDTQY
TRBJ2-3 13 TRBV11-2 ASSSEGRRTDTQY
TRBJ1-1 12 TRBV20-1 SARRQGARTEAF
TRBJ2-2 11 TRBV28 ASSFWETGELF
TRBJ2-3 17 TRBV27 ASSGTGLAGPGSTDTQY
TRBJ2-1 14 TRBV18 ASSLTTDSSYNEQF
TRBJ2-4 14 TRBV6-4 ASSDSAGGSKNIQY
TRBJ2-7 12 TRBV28 ASSFYRESYEQY
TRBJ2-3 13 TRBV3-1 ASSQRGQSTDTQY
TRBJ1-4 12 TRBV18 ASSTQSTNEKLF
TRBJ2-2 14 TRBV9 ASTLSGGANTGELF
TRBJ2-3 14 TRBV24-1 ATSDPTGDSTDTQY
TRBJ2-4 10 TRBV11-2 ASSLSRNIQY
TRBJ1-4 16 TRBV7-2 ASSVKRQAWGTNEKLF
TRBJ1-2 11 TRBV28 ASSLDRELGYT
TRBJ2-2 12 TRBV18 ASYSRSATGELF
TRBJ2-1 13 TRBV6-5 ASRGGQSSYNEQF
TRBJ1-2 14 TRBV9 ASSVGGGAGSDGYT
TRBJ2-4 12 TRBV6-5 ASTAGQGNGIQY
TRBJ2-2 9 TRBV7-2 ASTPGRELF
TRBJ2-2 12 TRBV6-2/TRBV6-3 ATRHLGDTGELF
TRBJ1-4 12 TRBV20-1 SARETGAGEKLF
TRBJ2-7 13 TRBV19 ASSWTGRGIYEQY
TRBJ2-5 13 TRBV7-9 ASSLNQGAGETQY
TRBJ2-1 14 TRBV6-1 ASSEGGAYSYNEQF
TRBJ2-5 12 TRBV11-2 ASSSGGAEETQY
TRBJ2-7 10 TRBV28 ASSLKGSEQY
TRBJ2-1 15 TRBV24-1 ATSDSTGTEGIHKQF
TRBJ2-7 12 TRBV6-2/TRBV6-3 ASSYTGDGYEQY
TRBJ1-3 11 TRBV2 ASSTGTGNTIY
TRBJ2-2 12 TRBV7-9 ASSRLADTGELF
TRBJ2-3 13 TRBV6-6 ASSETGGGADTQY